What follows describes a single T cell receptor (beta chain). The source of the sample is a study of technical replicates of blood from several donors. This table comes from immunoSEQ multiplex PCR, and its TCRdb copy is limited to in-frame clones, with some not included. The table lists 53,000 or so clones, about 82% of them singletons. CDR3 length equals 14 residues. V lost 2 bases to trimming and J lost 7 bases; unmatched junction nucleotides: 6. From germline, CDR1 is LGHNT and CDR2 FRNRAP. The source is a human donor in good health. Some clones in this sample may be carry-over from other donors' samples. V gene TRBV12-5 combines with J gene TRBJ2-7; 9 bases map to TRBD1. Material: PBMCs. The CDR3 coding sequence is TGTGCTAGTGGTTTGACAGGGGGCGCGGAGGAGCAGTACTTC. It translates to CASGLTGGAEEQYF.